A selection of T cell receptor beta chains follows, all from one sample in a study of vaccination and CD4 T cells after COVID-19. These receptors have no known antigen. MiXCR was run by TCRdb on the PCR reads, yielding one entry per CDR3 protein. The table includes about 13,000 distinct CDR3 sequences, roughly 73% detected once. The specimen sequenced was CD4+ T cells from blood, cultured in vitro. These receptors all come from a human donor who had recovered from COVID-19. The CDR3 runs from the conserved cysteine through the conserved F or W.

j_call v_call cdr3_aa
TRBJ1-1 TRBV7-9 CASSSTGWAFF
TRBJ1-5 TRBV12-3/TRBV12-4 CASSFVGAGNQPQHF
TRBJ1-1 TRBV12-3/TRBV12-4 CASRRGRHMNTEAFF
TRBJ1-6 TRBV2 CASSPLAIANSPLHF
TRBJ2-3 TRBV7-9 CASSFSRRSSTDTQYF
TRBJ2-2 TRBV7-9 CASSYEGAARGGELFF
TRBJ1-3 TRBV28 CASRTPGGYPGNTIYF
TRBJ1-6 TRBV7-2 CASRRQGAYNSPLHF
TRBJ1-3 TRBV6-1 CASSTRDSGNTIYF
TRBJ2-5 TRBV7-2 CASSSKTSGNQETQYF
TRBJ2-7 TRBV28 CASSLYVGPNYEQYF
TRBJ1-2 TRBV28 CASSLGQGGGYTF
TRBJ1-5 TRBV7-9 CASSPPGGHNQPQHF
TRBJ1-2 TRBV12-3/TRBV12-4 CASSPPSGTLYGYTF
TRBJ2-7 TRBV6-1 CASSERLAGVTLNSYEQYF
TRBJ1-6 TRBV20-1 CSAPETGRGSPLHF
TRBJ2-1 TRBV20-1 CSASSLAGVRNEQFF
TRBJ1-1 TRBV28 CASSPRTGEAFF
TRBJ1-3 TRBV27 CASSYTSGNTIYF
TRBJ2-5 TRBV7-9 CASSSPRGGPQETQYF
TRBJ1-1 TRBV6-1 CASSIPGNTEAFF
TRBJ1-1 TRBV7-9 CASSLEGLASGGTEAFF
TRBJ2-1 TRBV6-2/TRBV6-3 CASSYSGGGEQFF
TRBJ2-4 TRBV15 CASKQGLAKNIQYF
TRBJ2-7 TRBV15 CATSRDWGDFSYEQYF
TRBJ1-2 TRBV7-2 CASIHGMGGVHGYTF
TRBJ2-4 TRBV7-2 CASSGRGEVVGAKNIQYF
TRBJ1-2 TRBV27 CASSLSGQANYGYTF
TRBJ1-3 TRBV7-9 CASSLEGNTIYF
TRBJ2-3 TRBV7-3 CASSLSSGFADTQYF
TRBJ1-6 TRBV12-3/TRBV12-4 CASSPGSNSPLHF
TRBJ1-5 TRBV20-1 CSAGDNQPQHF
TRBJ2-5 TRBV6-1 CASSAFGTQETQYF
TRBJ2-7 TRBV20-1 CSASRPSYEQYF
TRBJ2-6 TRBV7-2 CASSYLLSAGPQGDTGANVLTF
TRBJ1-5 TRBV27 CASSRRTGGLSNQPQHF
TRBJ1-5 TRBV20-1 CSAAPTGAQPQHF
TRBJ1-1 TRBV11-3 CASSPSPGNTEAFF
TRBJ2-3 TRBV24-1 CATSVGQGRRSADTQYF
TRBJ2-7 TRBV20-1 CSARDSVYTYEQYF
TRBJ1-6 TRBV20-1 CSAREPPLHF
TRBJ1-2 TRBV27 CASSAYGPQANYGYTF
TRBJ1-6 TRBV7-6 CASSLATTNSPLHF
TRBJ1-2 TRBV19 CASRMAGQRGYTF
TRBJ1-3 TRBV20-1 CSAKQGLGNTIYF
TRBJ1-1 TRBV29-1 CSCRVRDTEAFF
TRBJ1-5 TRBV7-8 CASSSQRAGYNRNQPQHF
TRBJ2-3 TRBV7-8 CASSLAPPNLRRGNTDTQYF
TRBJ2-7 TRBV2 CASSERAIPPYEQYF
TRBJ1-5 TRBV6-1 CASGSPGPLNQPQHF
TRBJ2-7 TRBV7-2 CASSLAPGQNPYEQYF
TRBJ1-2 TRBV24-1 CATSDALGAPYGYTF
TRBJ1-5 TRBV19 CASSIKRQGNQPQHF
TRBJ2-2 TRBV6-2/TRBV6-3 CASSYSASAGELFF
TRBJ2-1 TRBV6-5 CASSYVTSGRIGRGEQFF